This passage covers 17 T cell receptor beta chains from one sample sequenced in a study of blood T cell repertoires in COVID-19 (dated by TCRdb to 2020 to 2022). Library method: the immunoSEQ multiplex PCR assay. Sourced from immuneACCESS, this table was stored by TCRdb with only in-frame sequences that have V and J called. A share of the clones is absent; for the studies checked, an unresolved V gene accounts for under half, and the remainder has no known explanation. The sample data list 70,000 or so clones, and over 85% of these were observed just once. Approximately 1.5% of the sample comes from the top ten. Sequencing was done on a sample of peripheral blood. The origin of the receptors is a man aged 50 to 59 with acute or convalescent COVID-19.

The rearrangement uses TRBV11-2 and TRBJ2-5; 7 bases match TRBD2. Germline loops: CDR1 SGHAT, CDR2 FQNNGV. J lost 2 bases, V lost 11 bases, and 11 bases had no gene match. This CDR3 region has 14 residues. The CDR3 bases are TGTGCCTGCCGCCTGGGGCGGGGGCAAGAGACCCAGTACTTC. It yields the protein CACRLGRGQETQYF.

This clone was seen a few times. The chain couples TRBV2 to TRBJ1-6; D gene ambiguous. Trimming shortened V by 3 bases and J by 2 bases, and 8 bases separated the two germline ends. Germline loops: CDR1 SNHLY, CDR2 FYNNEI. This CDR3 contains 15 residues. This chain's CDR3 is CASSDGETYNSPLHF. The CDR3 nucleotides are TGTGCCAGCAGTGACGGGGAGACCTATAATTCACCCCTCCACTTT.

CDR3 nucleotides: TGTGCCATCAGCGGTTACCAAGAGACCCAGTACTTC. Protein: CAISGYQETQYF. J is TRBJ2-5 and V is TRBV10-3; no definite D call. The CDR3 has 12 residues. Germline-derived CDR1 and CDR2 are ENHRY and SYGVKD. The V gene lost 6 bases and the J gene lost 0 bases, with 5 bases spanning the gap.

CDR3 protein: CASSILHTPDTQYF. CDR3 DNA: TGTGCCAGTAGTATCCTTCACACACCAGATACGCAGTATTTT. This chain connects TRBV19 to TRBJ2-3, with D unclear. The CDR3 totals 14 residues. CDR1 is LNHDA and CDR2 is SQIVND in the germline V gene (reference sequence). Deletions cut 3 bases from V and 4 bases from J, with 11 bases between.

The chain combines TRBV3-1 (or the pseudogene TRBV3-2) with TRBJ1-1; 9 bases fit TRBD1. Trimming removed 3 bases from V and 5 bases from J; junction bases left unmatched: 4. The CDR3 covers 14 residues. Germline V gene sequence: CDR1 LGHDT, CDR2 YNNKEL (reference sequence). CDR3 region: CASSQPDRGTEAFF. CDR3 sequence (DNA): TGTGCCAGCAGCCAGCCCGACAGGGGGACTGAAGCTTTCTTT.

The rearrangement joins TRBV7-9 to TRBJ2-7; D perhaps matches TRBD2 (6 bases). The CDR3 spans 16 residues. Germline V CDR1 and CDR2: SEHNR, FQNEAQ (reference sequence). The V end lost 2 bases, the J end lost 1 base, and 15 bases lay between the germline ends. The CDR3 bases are TGTGCCAGCAGCTTAACAGAGGACTACCTGTCCTACGAGCAGTACTTC. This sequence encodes CASSLTEDYLSYEQYF.

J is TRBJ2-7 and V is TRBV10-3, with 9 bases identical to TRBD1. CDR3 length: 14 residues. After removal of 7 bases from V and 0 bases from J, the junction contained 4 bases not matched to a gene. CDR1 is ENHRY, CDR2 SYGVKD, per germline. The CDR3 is CAIKGTGTSYEQYV. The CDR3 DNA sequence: TGTGCCATCAAGGGGACAGGGACCTCCTACGAGCAGTACGTC.

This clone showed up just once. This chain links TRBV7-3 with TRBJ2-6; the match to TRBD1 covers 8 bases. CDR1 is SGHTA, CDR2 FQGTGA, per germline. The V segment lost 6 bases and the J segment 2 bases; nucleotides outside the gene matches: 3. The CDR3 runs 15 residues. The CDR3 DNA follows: TGTGCCAGCAGTCCGACAGGGGCTGGGGCCAACGTCCTGACTTTC. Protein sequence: CASSPTGAGANVLTF.

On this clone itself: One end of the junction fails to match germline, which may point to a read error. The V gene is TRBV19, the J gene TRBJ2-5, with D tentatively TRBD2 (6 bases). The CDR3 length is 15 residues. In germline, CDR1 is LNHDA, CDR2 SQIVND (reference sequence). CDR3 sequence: CASSMAGGAQGTQYF. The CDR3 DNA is TGTGCCAGTAGTATGGCCGGGGGAGCCCAAGGGACCCAGTACTTC.

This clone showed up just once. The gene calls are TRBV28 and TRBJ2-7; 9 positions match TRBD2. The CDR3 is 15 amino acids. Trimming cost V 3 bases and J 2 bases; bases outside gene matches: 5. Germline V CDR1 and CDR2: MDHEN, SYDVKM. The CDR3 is CASSLSASGAYEQYV. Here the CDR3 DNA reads TGTGCCAGCAGTTTGTCGGCTAGCGGGGCCTACGAGCAGTACGTC.

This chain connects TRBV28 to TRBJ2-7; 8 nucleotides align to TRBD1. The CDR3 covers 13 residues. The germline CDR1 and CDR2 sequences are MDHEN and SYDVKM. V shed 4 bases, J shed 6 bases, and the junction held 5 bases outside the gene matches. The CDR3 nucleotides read TGTGCCAGCAGTTCAGAACAGGGGGTCGAGCAGTACGTC. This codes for CASSSEQGVEQYV.

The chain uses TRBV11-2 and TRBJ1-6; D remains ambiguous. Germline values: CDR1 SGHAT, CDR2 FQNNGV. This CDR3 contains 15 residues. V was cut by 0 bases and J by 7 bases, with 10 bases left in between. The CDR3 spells CASSLDPAANSPLHF. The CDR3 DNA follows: TGTGCCAGCAGCTTAGATCCGGCGGCCAATTCACCCCTCCACTTT.

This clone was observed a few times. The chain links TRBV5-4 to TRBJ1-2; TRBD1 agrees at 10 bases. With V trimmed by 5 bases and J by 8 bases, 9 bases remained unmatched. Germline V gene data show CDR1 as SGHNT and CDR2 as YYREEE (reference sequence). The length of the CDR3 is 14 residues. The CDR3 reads CASRSGQGREGYTF. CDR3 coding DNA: TGTGCCAGCAGATCGGGACAGGGGAGGGAAGGCTACACCTTC. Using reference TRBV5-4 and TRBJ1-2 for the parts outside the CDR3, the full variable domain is ETGVTQSPTHLIKTRGQQVTLRCSSQSGHNTVSWYQQALGQGPQFIFQYYREEENGRGNFPPRFSGLQFPNYSSELNVNALELDDSALYLCASRSGQGREGYTFGSGTRLTVV.

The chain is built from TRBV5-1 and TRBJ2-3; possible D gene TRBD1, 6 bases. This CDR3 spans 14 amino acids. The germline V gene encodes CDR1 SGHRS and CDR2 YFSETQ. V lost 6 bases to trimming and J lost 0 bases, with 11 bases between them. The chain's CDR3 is CASKWTDSTDTQYF. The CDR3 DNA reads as TGCGCCAGCAAATGGACAGATAGCACAGATACGCAGTATTTT.

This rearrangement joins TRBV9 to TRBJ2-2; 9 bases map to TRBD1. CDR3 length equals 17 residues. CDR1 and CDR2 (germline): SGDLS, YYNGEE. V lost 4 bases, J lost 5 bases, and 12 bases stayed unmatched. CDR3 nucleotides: TGTGCCAGCAGCCCTATCTCCGGGACAGGGTGGACCGGGGAGCTGTTTTTT. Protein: CASSPISGTGWTGELFF.

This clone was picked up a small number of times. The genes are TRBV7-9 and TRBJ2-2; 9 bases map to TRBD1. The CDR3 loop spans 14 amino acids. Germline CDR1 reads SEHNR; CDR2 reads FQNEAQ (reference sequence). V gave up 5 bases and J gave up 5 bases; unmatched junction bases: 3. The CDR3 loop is CASSPQGATGELFF. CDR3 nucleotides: TGTGCCAGCAGCCCACAGGGGGCGACCGGGGAGCTGTTTTTT.

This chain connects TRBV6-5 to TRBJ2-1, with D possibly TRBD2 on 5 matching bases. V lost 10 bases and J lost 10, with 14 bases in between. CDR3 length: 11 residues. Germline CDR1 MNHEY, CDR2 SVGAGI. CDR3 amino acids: CATKNGVEQFF. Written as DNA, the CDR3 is TGTGCCACCAAGAACGGGGTCGAGCAGTTCTTC.